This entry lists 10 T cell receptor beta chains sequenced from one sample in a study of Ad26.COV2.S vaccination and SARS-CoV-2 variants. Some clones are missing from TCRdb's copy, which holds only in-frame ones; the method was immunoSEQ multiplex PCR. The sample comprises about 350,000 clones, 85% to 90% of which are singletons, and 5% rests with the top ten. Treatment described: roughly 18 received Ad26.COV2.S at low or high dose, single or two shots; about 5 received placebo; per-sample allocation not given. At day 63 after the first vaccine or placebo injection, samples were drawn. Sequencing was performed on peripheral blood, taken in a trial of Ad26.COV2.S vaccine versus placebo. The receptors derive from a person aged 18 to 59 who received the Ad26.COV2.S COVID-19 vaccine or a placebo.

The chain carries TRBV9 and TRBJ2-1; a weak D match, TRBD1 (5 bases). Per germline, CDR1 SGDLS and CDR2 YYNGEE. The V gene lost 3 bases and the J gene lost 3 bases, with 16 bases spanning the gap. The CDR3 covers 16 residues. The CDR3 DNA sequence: TGTGCCAGCAGCGCAGTTGGACAAGTAAGCTACAATGAGCAGTTCTTC. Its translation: CASSAVGQVSYNEQFF.

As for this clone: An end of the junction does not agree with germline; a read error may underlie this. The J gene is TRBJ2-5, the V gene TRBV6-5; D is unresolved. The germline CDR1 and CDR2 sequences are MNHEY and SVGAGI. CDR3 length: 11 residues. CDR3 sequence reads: CASSMQSRSNF. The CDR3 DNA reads TGTGCCAGCAGTATGCAGAGTCGTAGCAACTTC.

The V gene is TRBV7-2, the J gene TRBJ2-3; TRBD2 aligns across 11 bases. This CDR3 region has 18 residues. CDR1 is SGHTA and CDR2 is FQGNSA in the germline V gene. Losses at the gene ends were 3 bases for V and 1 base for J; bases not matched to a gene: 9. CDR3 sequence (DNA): TGTGCCAGCAGCTTCACTAGCGGGGGAGGAGCCCGCACAGATACGCAGTATTTT. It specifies CASSFTSGGGARTDTQYF.

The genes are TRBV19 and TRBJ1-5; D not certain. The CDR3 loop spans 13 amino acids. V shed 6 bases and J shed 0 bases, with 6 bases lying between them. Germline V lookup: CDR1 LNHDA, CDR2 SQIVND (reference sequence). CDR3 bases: TGTGCCAGTAGCCTTAATAGCAATCAGCCCCAGCATTTT. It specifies CASSLNSNQPQHF.

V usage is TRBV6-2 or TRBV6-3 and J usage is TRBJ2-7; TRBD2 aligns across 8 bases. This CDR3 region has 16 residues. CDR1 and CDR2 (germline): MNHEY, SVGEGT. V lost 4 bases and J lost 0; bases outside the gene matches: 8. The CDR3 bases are TGTGCCAGCAGTTTTAGCGGGGCCGACTCCTCCTACGAGCAGTACTTC. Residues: CASSFSGADSSYEQYF.

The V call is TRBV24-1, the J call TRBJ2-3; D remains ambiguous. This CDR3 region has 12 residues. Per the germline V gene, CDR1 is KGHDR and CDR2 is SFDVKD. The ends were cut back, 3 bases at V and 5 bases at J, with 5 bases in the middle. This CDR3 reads CATSDHKDTQYF. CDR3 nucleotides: TGTGCCACCAGTGATCACAAAGATACGCAGTATTTT.

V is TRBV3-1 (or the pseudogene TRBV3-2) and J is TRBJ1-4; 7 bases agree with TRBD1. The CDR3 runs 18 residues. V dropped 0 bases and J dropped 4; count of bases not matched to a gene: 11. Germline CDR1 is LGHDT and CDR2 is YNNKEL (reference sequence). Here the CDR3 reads CASSQDLSFQGDNEKLFF. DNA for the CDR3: TGTGCCAGCAGCCAAGACTTGAGCTTCCAGGGGGATAATGAAAAACTGTTTTTT.

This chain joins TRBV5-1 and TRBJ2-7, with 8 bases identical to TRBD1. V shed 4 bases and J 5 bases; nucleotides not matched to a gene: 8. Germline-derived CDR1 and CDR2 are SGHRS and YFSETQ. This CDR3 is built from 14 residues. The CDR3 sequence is CASSQGQGWDEQYF. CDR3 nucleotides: TGCGCCAGCAGCCAAGGACAGGGTTGGGACGAGCAGTACTTC.

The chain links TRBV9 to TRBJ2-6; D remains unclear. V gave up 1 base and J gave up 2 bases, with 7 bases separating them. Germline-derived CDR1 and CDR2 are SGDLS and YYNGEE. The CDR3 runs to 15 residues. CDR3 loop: CASSVRKAGANVLTF. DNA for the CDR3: TGTGCCAGCAGCGTACGTAAGGCTGGGGCCAACGTCCTGACTTTC.

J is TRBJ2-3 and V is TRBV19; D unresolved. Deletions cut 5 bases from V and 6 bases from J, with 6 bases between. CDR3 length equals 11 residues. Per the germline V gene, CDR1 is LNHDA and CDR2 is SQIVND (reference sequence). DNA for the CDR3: TGTGCCAGTAGTGCTAGGGATACGCAGTATTTT. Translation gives CASSARDTQYF.